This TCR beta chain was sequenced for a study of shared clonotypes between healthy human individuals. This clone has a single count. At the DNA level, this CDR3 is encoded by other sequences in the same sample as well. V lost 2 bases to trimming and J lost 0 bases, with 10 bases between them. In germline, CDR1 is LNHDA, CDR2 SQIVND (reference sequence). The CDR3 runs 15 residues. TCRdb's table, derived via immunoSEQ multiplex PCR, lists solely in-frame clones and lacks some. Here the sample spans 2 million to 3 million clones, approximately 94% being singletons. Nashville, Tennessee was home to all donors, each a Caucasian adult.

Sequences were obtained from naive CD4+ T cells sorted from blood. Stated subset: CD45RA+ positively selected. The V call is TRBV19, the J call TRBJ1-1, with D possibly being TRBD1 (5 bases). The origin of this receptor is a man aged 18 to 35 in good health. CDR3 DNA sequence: TGTGCCAGTAGTATACAGGGTGGCTTGAACACTGAAGCTTTCTTT. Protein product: CASSIQGGLNTEAFF.